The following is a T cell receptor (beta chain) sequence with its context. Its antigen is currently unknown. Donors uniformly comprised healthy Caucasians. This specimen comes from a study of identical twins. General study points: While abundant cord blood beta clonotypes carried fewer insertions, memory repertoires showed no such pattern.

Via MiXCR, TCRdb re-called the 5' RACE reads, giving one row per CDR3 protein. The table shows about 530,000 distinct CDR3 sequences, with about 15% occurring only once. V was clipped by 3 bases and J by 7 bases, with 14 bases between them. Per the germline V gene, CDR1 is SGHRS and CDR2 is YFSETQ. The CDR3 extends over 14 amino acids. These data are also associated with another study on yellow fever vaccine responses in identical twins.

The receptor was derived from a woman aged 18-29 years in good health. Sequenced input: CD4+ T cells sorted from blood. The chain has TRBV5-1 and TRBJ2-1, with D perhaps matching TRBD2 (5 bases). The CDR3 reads CASSSGISLNEQFF. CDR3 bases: TGCGCCAGCAGCTCCGGGATCAGCTTGAATGAGCAGTTCTTC.